A single sample gave rise to the 15 T cell receptor beta chains below, sequenced in a study of identical twins' blood T cells. TCRdb re-derived calls from the 5' RACE reads in MiXCR, one entry per CDR3 protein. The table includes about 370,000 distinct CDR3 sequences, 28% detected once. The sample consisted of PBMCs. All receptors derive from a woman between 18 and 50 years old in good health.

This clonotype has a count of ten or more. V and J are TRBV19 and TRBJ1-1; TRBD1 matches at 7 bases. After removal of 6 bases from V and 0 bases from J, the junction contained 1 base not matched to a gene. The CDR3 runs to 13 residues. Germline assignment: CDR1 LNHDA and CDR2 SQIVND (reference sequence). CDR3 loop: CASRQGLNTEAFF. CDR3 DNA sequence: TGTGCCAGTAGACAGGGGTTGAACACTGAAGCTTTCTTT.

This clonotype turned up a few times. The CDR3 coding sequence is TGCAGTGCTAGAGGGCTAGCGGGAGGGAGCTCCTACAATGAGCAGTTCTTC. Its translation is CSARGLAGGSSYNEQFF. V usage is TRBV20-1 and J usage is TRBJ2-1; 12 bases are shared with TRBD2. Germline loops: CDR1 DFQATT, CDR2 SNEGSKA (reference sequence). V was clipped by 1 base and J by 0 bases; unmatched bases: 4. This CDR3 spans 17 amino acids.

The rearrangement links TRBV20-1 to TRBJ2-1, with 8 bases matching TRBD1. CDR1 is DFQATT and CDR2 is SNEGSKA in the germline V gene (reference sequence). The CDR3 spans 13 residues. V gave up 5 bases and J gave up 10 bases; unmatched junction bases: 10. CDR3 DNA: TGCAGTGCTGGTGGACAGGGAAGGACCGAGCAGTTCTTC. This translates into CSAGGQGRTEQFF.

In the case of this clonotype: Sequence at one end of the junction differs from germline and may be a read error. The chain employs TRBV4-3 and TRBJ1-1; the D is unclear. Germline V gives CDR1 LGHNA, CDR2 YSLEER. The CDR3 is 13 residues long. The CDR3 DNA follows: TGCGTCAGCAGCCCGGGCCGGGGTCTTAACGCTTTCTTT. This sequence encodes CVSSPGRGLNAFF.

This clonotype was picked up a small number of times. This sequence joins TRBV6-5 and TRBJ1-4; weak D call: TRBD1 (6 bases). The germline gives CDR1 MNHEY, CDR2 SVGAGI. This CDR3 region has 13 residues. V was cut by 7 bases and J by 8 bases, with 14 bases left in between. The CDR3 nucleotides are TGTGCCAGCACCTCCGGGACAAACGAAAAACTGTTTTTT. The encoded protein is CASTSGTNEKLFF.

The CDR3 nucleotides are TGTGCCAGCAGCTCCCTCGGATATTACGGGGGGGGATCAATGACTGAAGCTTTCTTT. Residues: CASSSLGYYGGGSMTEAFF. The genes are TRBV13 and TRBJ1-1; tentatively, D is TRBD1 (5 bases). This CDR3 is 19 amino acids long. Looked up from germline, CDR1 is PRHDT and CDR2 is FYEKMQ (reference sequence). V was shortened by 4 bases and J by 5 bases, with 29 bases between the two germline ends.

This chain links TRBV11-2 with TRBJ2-2, with D uncertain. V shed 2 bases and J shed 7 bases, with 5 bases lying between them. This CDR3 comprises 12 residues. Germline loops: CDR1 SGHAT, CDR2 FQNNGV. CDR3 amino acids: CASSLLIGELFF. CDR3 sequence (DNA): TGTGCCAGCAGCTTATTGATCGGGGAGCTGTTTTTT.

The chain uses TRBV5-1 and TRBJ1-1; no firm D call. CDR1 is SGHRS, CDR2 YFSETQ, per germline. The CDR3 is 15 amino acids. V was pared by 0 bases and J by 1 base, with 10 bases between. Written as DNA, the CDR3 is TGCGCCAGCAGCTTGGCCCCATCCCGGAACACTGAAGCTTTCTTT. Protein: CASSLAPSRNTEAFF.

This chain links TRBV19 with TRBJ2-6; D not resolved. The CDR3 extends over 15 amino acids. Looked up from germline, CDR1 is LNHDA and CDR2 is SQIVND (reference sequence). V lost 6 bases and J 0 bases, leaving 9 bases between the germline ends. The CDR3 loop is CASSPAGSGANVLTF. The CDR3 DNA sequence: TGTGCCAGTAGCCCCGCCGGCTCTGGGGCCAACGTCCTGACTTTC. Drawing the rest from reference TRBV19 and TRBJ2-6, the complete variable domain is DGGITQSPKYLFRKEGQNVTLSCEQNLNHDAMYWYRQDPGQGLRLIYYSQIVNDFQKGDIAEGYSVSREKKESFPLTVTSAQKNPTAFYLCASSPAGSGANVLTFGAGSRLTVL.

V is TRBV27 and J is TRBJ1-1; D possibly corresponds to TRBD1 (5 bases). The CDR3 extends over 13 amino acids. Germline V gene lookup returns CDR1 MNHEY and CDR2 SMNVEV (reference sequence). V shed 3 bases and J shed 7 bases, with 12 bases lying between them. CDR3 protein: CASSFREMGEAFF. CDR3 nucleotide sequence: TGTGCCAGCAGTTTCAGGGAAATGGGTGAAGCTTTCTTT.

This clonotype was detected a few times. The chain is built from TRBV2 and TRBJ1-1; D uncertain. Germline V lookup: CDR1 SNHLY, CDR2 FYNNEI. The CDR3 runs 13 residues. Deletions cut 5 bases from V and 0 bases from J, with 7 bases between. The CDR3 reads CASSKLMNTEAFF. Written as DNA, the CDR3 is TGTGCCAGCAGTAAACTTATGAACACTGAAGCTTTCTTT.

The chain carries TRBV9 and TRBJ2-1; D might be TRBD2 (6 bases). The CDR3 totals 15 residues. Trimming took 2 bases from V and 3 from J, leaving 12 bases between them. Germline V CDR1 and CDR2: SGDLS, YYNGEE. The CDR3, as DNA: TGTGCCAGCAGCGTTTTGGATAGCGGCTACAATGAGCAGTTCTTC. Encoded protein: CASSVLDSGYNEQFF.

This clonotype was counted a few times. V usage is TRBV6-2 or TRBV6-3 and J usage is TRBJ2-4; 7 bases are shared with TRBD2. The junction had 10 bases not matched to a gene; V was cut back by 5 bases and J by 3 bases. The CDR3 runs 16 residues. Looked up from germline, CDR1 is MNHEY and CDR2 is SVGEGT. For the CDR3, the DNA is TGTGCCAGCAGTACCGGGGGACTATTAATCAAAAACATTCAGTACTTC. As protein: CASSTGGLLIKNIQYF.

This clonotype was detected a few times. V usage is TRBV20-1 and J usage is TRBJ2-5; D remains ambiguous. Trimming pared 0 bases from V and 4 bases from J, leaving 6 bases between. This CDR3 spans 12 amino acids. CDR1 and CDR2 (germline): DFQATT, SNEGSKA (reference sequence). The CDR3 nucleotides are TGCAGTGCTAGAGATTCCGGAGAGACCCAGTACTTC. It translates to CSARDSGETQYF.

This clonotype has just a few counts. The V gene is TRBV20-1, the J gene TRBJ1-2, with D hard to call. Germline V gene data show CDR1 as DFQATT and CDR2 as SNEGSKA (reference sequence). CDR3 length: 12 residues. V was shortened by 6 bases and J by 7 bases, with 15 bases between the two germline ends. As DNA, the CDR3 is TGCAGTGCCGCGTACTTCGGAACTGGCTACACCTTC. It codes for CSAAYFGTGYTF.